These 4 T cell receptor beta chains originate from one sample sequenced in a study of cytomegalovirus exposure and HLA in healthy donors. Use of 60 Vbeta and 13 Jbeta primers characterized the PCR. Sequencing was performed with immunoSEQ multiplex PCR; in TCRdb, only in-frame clones are kept and a portion is missing. The sample shows approximately 150,000 clones, around three fifths of them seen only once. The sequencing input was PBMCs. The receptors shown here come from a woman aged 25 to 39 in good health and CMV-seropositive.

The chain uses TRBV7-9 and TRBJ1-4; the D is unclear. Germline CDR1 reads SEHNR; CDR2 reads FQNEAQ (reference sequence). This CDR3 has 15 amino acids. The V end lost 1 base, the J end lost 8 bases, and 14 bases lay between the germline ends. CDR3 loop: CASSLEAGVGEKLFF. The DNA for the CDR3 is TGTGCCAGCAGCTTAGAGGCGGGAGTAGGGGAAAAACTGTTTTTT.

This clone turned up a few times. The chain is built from TRBV7-9 and TRBJ1-1, with D possibly being TRBD1 (5 bases). Germline V CDR1 and CDR2: SEHNR, FQNEAQ (reference sequence). V was trimmed by 3 bases and J by 7 bases, leaving 12 bases between them. The CDR3 spans 13 residues. The CDR3 loop is CASSFTGPLEAFF. As DNA, the CDR3 is TGTGCCAGCAGCTTCACAGGACCCCTTGAAGCTTTCTTT.

V is TRBV7-9 and J is TRBJ1-2; weak D call: TRBD1 (5 bases). Germline lookup yields CDR1 SEHNR and CDR2 FQNEAQ (reference sequence). V dropped 5 bases and J dropped 5 bases, with 15 bases sitting between them. The CDR3 covers 14 residues. The CDR3: CASSRSGVQYGYTF. In DNA form, the CDR3 reads TGTGCCAGCAGCCGCTCGGGGGTTCAATATGGCTACACCTTC.

The sample holds a few counts of this clone. This rearrangement joins TRBV9 to TRBJ1-3; the D gene is possibly TRBD1 (6 bases). The ends were cut back, 2 bases at V and 0 bases at J, with 9 bases in the middle. The CDR3 runs 15 residues. Germline CDR1 reads SGDLS; CDR2 reads YYNGEE. CDR3 sequence: CASSVGQSSGNTIYF. The CDR3 bases are TGTGCCAGCAGCGTTGGACAGAGCTCTGGAAACACCATATATTTT.